The sequence of this TCR beta chain was determined in a study of cytomegalovirus exposure and HLA in healthy donors. General observations from the study: In an earlier analysis, about 87% or about 30%: the productive usage of most TCR beta V segments. Both high specificity and high sensitivity reportedly marked the classifier's diagnosis of cytomegalovirus status. A missense variant in DCLRE1C was later tied to TCR beta V- and J-gene trimming. Accurate HLA-A and HLA-B prediction from TCR beta sequences was reported for most subjects.

Trimming removed 5 bases at V and 8 bases at J, with 18 bases between. This CDR3 region has 14 residues. CDR1 and CDR2 (germline): MNHEY, SMNVEV (reference sequence). PCR used 60 Vbeta primers and 13 Jbeta primers. Profiling relied on immunoSEQ multiplex PCR, and the TCRdb table lists in-frame clones only, not all of them. The sample shows fewer than 200,000 clones, 83% of them seen only once. A note on this clone: Its specificity is unknown.

The sequencing input was PBMCs. The rearrangement uses TRBV27 and TRBJ1-2; no reliable D call. The TCR originated in a man aged 45-60 years in good health and CMV-seronegative. CDR3 DNA: TGTGCCAGCAGTCCCCTCCCATACCGGCGGGGCTACACCTTC. Translated: CASSPLPYRRGYTF.